This T cell receptor beta chain stems from a study of neoadjuvant anti-PD-1 for oral cavity cancer. Study summary: Most patients had three to four biweekly doses of 3 mg/kg nivolumab before resection.

The CDR3 has 12 amino acids. Germline lookup yields CDR1 KGHSH and CDR2 LQKENI. Stage II-IVA oral cavity squamous cell carcinoma was new and untreated by systemic or radiation therapy. Blood libraries mostly used approximately 450 ng genomic DNA, six replicates each. Generated by immunoSEQ multiplex PCR, the TCRdb table keeps only in-frame clones and is missing some. The sample includes 50,000 to 65,000 clones, roughly three quarters of them seen just once. Notes on this clone: At one end, the junction sequence differs from germline, possibly due to a read error.

This material consisted of PBMCs, taken before nivolumab (anti-PD-1) treatment. This chain uses TRBV18 with TRBJ1-1, with unresolved D. This TCR derives from a person aged 35-79 years with oral cavity squamous cell carcinoma. CDR3 DNA: TGTGCCTGCTCCCTAGTGAACACTGAAGCTTTCTTT. It encodes CACSLVNTEAFF.